Below are 26 T cell receptor beta chains sequenced from a single sample in a study of shared clonotypes between healthy human individuals. Positive CCR7 selection of CD45RO-negative cells yielded the naive CD8 cells, and terminally differentiated effector memory CD45RA+ cells were excluded. Libraries were prepared by immunoSEQ multiplex PCR; TCRdb keeps only in-frame clonotypes and omits some of them. The sample holds some 580,000 clones, 95% to 98% seen once. Sequencing was done on a sample of naive CD8+ T cells sorted from blood. The receptors originated from a man aged 25 to 45 in good health.

The J gene is TRBJ2-7, the V gene TRBV5-5; D not resolved. CDR1 SGHKS and CDR2 YYEKEE come from the germline V gene (reference sequence). CDR3 size: 13 residues. Trimming stripped 4 bases from V and 1 base from J, with 9 bases between. In nucleotides, the CDR3 is TGTGCCAGCAGCCCCACACCTTCCTACGAGCAGTACTTC. Translation: CASSPTPSYEQYF.

J is TRBJ2-3 and V is TRBV9; TRBD2 agrees at 8 bases. This CDR3 region has 18 residues. The J segment lost 1 base and the V segment lost 0 bases, leaving 10 bases of the junction unmatched. The germline V gene has CDR1 SGDLS and CDR2 YYNGEE. CDR3 nucleotide sequence: TGTGCCAGCAGCGTAGAGGGCTTTGCGGGAGGCGGCACAGATACGCAGTATTTT. Residues: CASSVEGFAGGGTDTQYF.

The rearrangement uses TRBV5-4 and TRBJ2-5; maybe TRBD1 (5 bases). This CDR3 has 16 amino acids. Trimming removed 5 bases at V and 2 bases at J, with 19 bases between. CDR1 SGHNT and CDR2 YYREEE come from the germline V gene (reference sequence). In nucleotides, the CDR3 is TGTGCCAGCAGGTCAATGGGGATAGGGGATCAAGAGACCCAGTACTTC. This sequence encodes CASRSMGIGDQETQYF.

V and J are TRBV7-2 and TRBJ2-5; tentative D call: TRBD2 (6 bases). The CDR3 totals 15 residues. V dropped 3 bases and J dropped 1 base, with 12 bases sitting between them. CDR1 SGHTA and CDR2 FQGNSA come from the germline V gene. The CDR3 protein is CASSLFRDFQETQYF. CDR3 bases: TGTGCCAGCAGCTTGTTTCGGGACTTCCAAGAGACCCAGTACTTC.

This chain connects TRBV27 to TRBJ2-3; D ambiguous. The CDR3 runs 14 residues. Germline loops: CDR1 MNHEY, CDR2 SMNVEV (reference sequence). Trimming pared 6 bases from V and 0 bases from J, leaving 10 bases between. This CDR3 reads CASSETYSTDTQYF. CDR3 nucleotide sequence: TGTGCCAGCAGCGAGACATATAGCACAGATACGCAGTATTTT.

V and J are TRBV6-1 and TRBJ1-5; no firm D call. CDR1 MNHNS and CDR2 SASEGT come from the germline V gene. Trimming removed 3 bases from V and 0 bases from J, with 12 bases in between. The CDR3 is 16 residues long. The CDR3 protein is CASSDRSAHSNQPQHF. DNA for the CDR3: TGTGCCAGCAGTGATAGGTCAGCTCATAGCAATCAGCCCCAGCATTTT.

This rearrangement joins TRBV27 to TRBJ2-5; unclear D gene. Germline V gives CDR1 MNHEY, CDR2 SMNVEV (reference sequence). V lost 5 bases and J 0 bases, leaving 10 bases between the germline ends. The CDR3 runs 14 residues. The CDR3 region has the DNA TGTGCCAGCAGTCCCCTCCGGTACCAAGAGACCCAGTACTTC. Protein product: CASSPLRYQETQYF.

The rearrangement links TRBV7-2 to TRBJ2-2; no reliable D call. The CDR3 length is 12 residues. Germline values: CDR1 SGHTA, CDR2 FQGNSA. V shed 5 bases and J shed 3 bases, with 4 bases lying between them. CDR3 residues: CASSAYTGELFF. The CDR3 DNA sequence: TGTGCCAGCAGCGCATACACCGGGGAGCTGTTTTTT. Drawing the rest from reference TRBV7-2 and TRBJ2-2, the complete variable domain is GAGVSQSPSNKVTEKGKDVELRCDPISGHTALYWYRQSLGQGLEFLIYFQGNSAPDKSGLPSDRFSAERTGGSVSTLTIQRTQQEDSAVYLCASSAYTGELFFGEGSRLTVL.

In this sample, this clone turned up once. The J gene is TRBJ2-1, the V gene TRBV27, with 7 positions matching TRBD2. In germline, CDR1 is MNHEY, CDR2 SMNVEV (reference sequence). This CDR3 comprises 14 residues. The ends lost 5 bases at V and 2 bases at J; junction bases unmatched: 3. CDR3 DNA: TGTGCCAGCAGTCGCGGGACTACCTACAATGAGCAGTTCTTC. Its protein product is CASSRGTTYNEQFF.

The chain recombines TRBV28 with TRBJ1-1, with D perhaps TRBD1 (5 bases). The CDR3 runs to 15 residues. The V end was cut by 5 bases, the J end by 1 base, with 14 bases between. Germline loops: CDR1 MDHEN, CDR2 SYDVKM. The CDR3 protein is CASSGRGTRNTEAFF. CDR3 DNA: TGTGCCAGCAGTGGGCGGGGCACCCGGAACACTGAAGCTTTCTTT.

This clone was observed once. The rearrangement uses TRBV5-1 and TRBJ2-3, with 8 positions matching TRBD2. This CDR3 is built from 15 residues. CDR1 SGHRS and CDR2 YFSETQ come from the germline V gene. V shed 0 bases and J 2 bases; nucleotides not matched to a gene: 2. The CDR3 loop is CASSLVAGITDTQYF. CDR3 DNA sequence: TGCGCCAGCAGCTTGGTAGCGGGAATCACAGATACGCAGTATTTT.

The J gene is TRBJ2-7, the V gene TRBV4-1; 9 nucleotides line up with TRBD2. Germline V CDR1 and CDR2: MGHRA, YSYEKL. The CDR3 contains 15 residues. V trimming: 5 bases; J trimming: 2 bases; junction bases outside the gene matches: 7. CDR3 coding DNA: TGCGCCAGCAGCACCCTAGCGGGGATTGCCTACGAGCAGTACTTC. Translated, it gives CASSTLAGIAYEQYF.

The chain carries TRBV11-3 and TRBJ2-1; TRBD2 agrees at 9 bases. This CDR3 is built from 16 residues. Germline V lookup: CDR1 SGHNT, CDR2 YENEEA. The trim removed 5 bases at V and 8 bases at J, leaving 13 bases unmatched. This chain's CDR3 is CASSAARLAGFDEQFF. CDR3 DNA sequence: TGTGCCAGCAGCGCCGCCAGGCTAGCGGGATTTGATGAGCAGTTCTTC.

The chain links TRBV27 to TRBJ1-1; TRBD1 aligns across 7 bases. Germline V gene data show CDR1 as MNHEY and CDR2 as SMNVEV (reference sequence). V was clipped by 10 bases and J by 6 bases; unmatched bases: 14. The CDR3 is 14 residues long. This chain's CDR3 is CATQSKQGIAEAFF. The DNA for the CDR3 is TGTGCCACCCAAAGTAAACAGGGGATCGCTGAAGCTTTCTTT.

The chain recombines TRBV10-3 with TRBJ2-7; D is ambiguous. The CDR3 totals 14 residues. Germline V gene lookup returns CDR1 ENHRY and CDR2 SYGVKD. The germline V and J ends were trimmed by 0 bases and 6 bases, with 12 bases remaining between them. CDR3 amino acids: CAISESRVVREQYF. CDR3 sequence (DNA): TGTGCCATCAGTGAGTCTAGGGTCGTCCGCGAGCAGTACTTC.

The chain uses TRBV18 and TRBJ2-2; no clear D gene. Germline lookup yields CDR1 KGHSH and CDR2 LQKENI. Trimming cost V 0 bases and J 2 bases, with 13 bases left between them. The CDR3 runs 17 residues. The CDR3 region is CASSPPYGQVNTGELFF. CDR3 nucleotides: TGTGCCAGCTCACCACCGTATGGGCAAGTAAACACCGGGGAGCTGTTTTTT.

The chain has TRBV5-1 and TRBJ2-3; TRBD1 matches at 10 bases. V shed 0 bases, J shed 2 bases, and the junction held 3 bases outside the gene matches. The V gene's germline CDR1 is SGHRS and CDR2 YFSETQ. This CDR3 is 16 amino acids long. The CDR3 loop reads CASSLGDRGLTDTQYF. DNA of the CDR3: TGCGCCAGCAGCTTGGGCGACAGGGGGCTCACAGATACGCAGTATTTT.

J is TRBJ2-3 and V is TRBV30; D is possibly TRBD2 (6 bases). The V gene's germline CDR1 is GTSNPN and CDR2 SVGIG (reference sequence). The CDR3 length is 15 residues. Trimming pared 2 bases from V and 4 bases from J, leaving 16 bases between. The CDR3, as DNA: TGTGCCTGGAGTCGTCTAGCGCTAGAGTCAGATACGCAGTATTTT. Translated, it gives CAWSRLALESDTQYF. Full variable domain (rest looked up from reference TRBV30 and TRBJ2-3): SQTIHQWPATLVQPVGSPLSLECTVEGTSNPNLYWYRQAAGRGLQLLFYSVGIGQISSEVPQNLSASRPQDRQFILSSKKLLLSDSGFYLCAWSRLALESDTQYFGPGTRLTVL.

A remark on this clone: Other DNA variants within this sample encode the same CDR3. The chain links TRBV7-9 to TRBJ2-1; 7 bases line up with TRBD2. This CDR3 is built from 15 residues. Germline lookup yields CDR1 SEHNR and CDR2 FQNEAQ (reference sequence). V dropped 4 bases and J dropped 4; count of bases not matched to a gene: 7. CDR3 protein: CASSSSGSGYNEQFF. For the CDR3, the DNA is TGTGCCAGCAGCTCTAGCGGCTCAGGGTACAATGAGCAGTTCTTC.

The chain has TRBV29-1 and TRBJ2-7; 11 positions agree with TRBD2. Germline CDR1 SQVTM, CDR2 ANQGSEA. CDR3 length: 13 residues. V lost 7 bases, J lost 3 bases, and 5 bases stayed unmatched. This CDR3 is CSAALAGGYEQYF. The CDR3 DNA is TGCAGCGCTGCCCTAGCGGGAGGCTACGAGCAGTACTTC.

The chain joins TRBV11-2 to TRBJ2-7, with D unclear. With 3 bases removed from V and 1 base from J, the gap between germline ends came to 10 bases. Germline loops: CDR1 SGHAT, CDR2 FQNNGV. The length of the CDR3 is 14 residues. The CDR3 sequence is CASSFPIYSYEQYF. CDR3 DNA sequence: TGTGCCAGCAGCTTCCCAATATATTCCTACGAGCAGTACTTC.

The rearrangement joins TRBV28 to TRBJ2-7, with D maybe TRBD2 (6 bases). Per germline, CDR1 MDHEN and CDR2 SYDVKM. This CDR3 region has 15 residues. V lost 6 bases and J lost 3, with 18 bases in between. The chain's CDR3 is CASSPLEGFRYEQYF. CDR3 nucleotide sequence: TGTGCCAGCAGCCCTCTGGAGGGGTTTCGCTACGAGCAGTACTTC.

The chain joins TRBV6-6 to TRBJ1-5, with D uncertain. In germline, CDR1 is MNHNY, CDR2 SVGAGI (reference sequence). The CDR3 loop spans 13 amino acids. V was shortened by 6 bases and J by 5 bases, with 11 bases between the two germline ends. In DNA form, the CDR3 reads TGTGCCAGCAGCTCCGGGAGGTATCAGCCCCAGCATTTT. Its protein is CASSSGRYQPQHF.

This clone was found once. The chain joins TRBV6-1 to TRBJ2-2; TRBD1 is a possible D gene (6 bases). Germline V gene sequence: CDR1 MNHNS, CDR2 SASEGT. Trimming cost V 0 bases and J 7 bases, with 9 bases left between them. This CDR3 comprises 14 residues. CDR3: CASSEAGTLGELFF. The DNA for the CDR3 is TGTGCCAGCAGTGAAGCGGGGACACTCGGGGAGCTGTTTTTT.

The V call is TRBV27, the J call TRBJ2-5; TRBD2 agrees at 13 bases. CDR1 and CDR2 from the germline V gene are MNHEY and SMNVEV (reference sequence). V was clipped by 4 bases and J by 4 bases; unmatched bases: 3. This CDR3 has 15 amino acids. Here the CDR3 DNA reads TGTGCCAGCAGTTGGGGACTAGCGGGACGAGAGACCCAGTACTTC. This codes for CASSWGLAGRETQYF.

This clone has a single count. The V gene is TRBV11-3, the J gene TRBJ2-1, with TRBD2 matching over 13 bases. This CDR3 has 16 amino acids. V dropped 4 bases and J dropped 7; count of bases not matched to a gene: 7. The germline gives CDR1 SGHNT, CDR2 YENEEA. The CDR3 bases are TGTGCCAGCAGCTCCCGACTAGCGGGAGGAGGTAATGAGCAGTTCTTC. Translated: CASSSRLAGGGNEQFF. Filled out from reference TRBV11-3 and TRBJ2-1, the complete variable domain reads EAGVVQSPRYKIIEKKQPVAFWCNPISGHNTLYWYLQNLGQGPELLIRYENEEAVDDSQLPKDRFSAERLKGVDSTLKIQPAELGDSAVYLCASSSRLAGGGNEQFFGPGTRLTVL.